Included here is one T cell receptor (beta chain) sequence, with context. The antigen is unknown. For the second PCR, which ran for roughly 7 to 11 cycles, a sample-barcoded 5' primer and a J-beta primer mix were used. Every cDNA molecule carried a tag from a template-switch adaptor bearing 12 random nucleotides. MiXCR, applied by TCRdb to the 5' RACE reads, yields one record per CDR3 protein. The sample shows some 1.5 million distinct CDR3 sequences, over 25% of them seen only once. This specimen comes from a study of blood T cells in healthy people across ages. Study-wide context: About one barcoded TCR beta cDNA was captured per two T cells.

Overall study findings and caveats: Significant beta diversity loss was already apparent by age approximately 40, declining roughly linearly.

V was trimmed by 5 bases and J by 9 bases, leaving 11 bases between them. This CDR3 has 12 residues. This sequence was found in a woman in her 30s in good health. The specimen sequenced was blood. The genes are TRBV12-3 or TRBV12-4 and TRBJ2-1; D perhaps matches TRBD1 (6 bases). The CDR3 DNA reads TGTGCCAGCAGTCTTTCCAGGGGTGAGCAGTTCTTC. Protein product: CASSLSRGEQFF.